The 4 T cell receptor beta chains in this list originate from one sample, sequenced in a study of T cell responses to AZD1222 COVID-19 vaccine. TCRdb's copy holds only in-frame clones and misses some; the assay was immunoSEQ multiplex PCR. The profile shows approximately 140,000 clones, roughly 91% of them singletons. The specimen was peripheral blood, collected on day 0 of AZD1222 vaccination. Receptors were obtained from an adult in good health.

This chain connects TRBV6-1 to TRBJ1-1; D remains ambiguous. The V gene lost 4 bases and the J gene lost 4 bases, with 25 bases spanning the gap. Germline V CDR1 and CDR2: MNHNS, SASEGT. The CDR3 loop spans 18 amino acids. The CDR3 is CASSGTVLTWPSGTEAFF. The CDR3 DNA is TGTGCCAGCAGTGGGACCGTCCTTACGTGGCCTTCGGGCACTGAAGCTTTCTTT.

This chain connects TRBV2 to TRBJ1-1; D unclear. This CDR3 contains 13 residues. CDR1 is SNHLY and CDR2 is FYNNEI in the germline V gene. V was shortened by 4 bases and J by 1 base, with 7 bases between the two germline ends. The CDR3 nucleotides are TGTGCCAGCAGTGGGCCAACGAACACTGAAGCTTTCTTT. Amino acid sequence: CASSGPTNTEAFF.

The table lists this clone with a count of one. The chain is built from TRBV7-9 and TRBJ2-7; D call uncertain. The CDR3 loop spans 12 amino acids. From germline, CDR1 is SEHNR and CDR2 FQNEAQ (reference sequence). V was trimmed by 6 bases and J by 0 bases, leaving 6 bases between them. This CDR3 reads CASRDGSYEQYF. In DNA form, the CDR3 reads TGTGCCAGCAGGGACGGCTCCTACGAGCAGTACTTC. Based on the CDR3 plus reference TRBV7-9 and TRBJ2-7, the full variable domain is DTGVSQNPRHKITKRGQNVTFRCDPISEHNRLYWYRQTLGQGPEFLTYFQNEAQLEKSRLLSDRFSAERPKGSFSTLEIQRTEQGDSAMYLCASRDGSYEQYFGPGTRLTVT.

This clone appeared a single time. The gene calls are TRBV2 and TRBJ2-1, with D possibly matching TRBD1 (6 bases). CDR3 length: 11 amino acids. CDR1 and CDR2 from the germline V gene are SNHLY and FYNNEI. V lost 4 bases to trimming and J lost 10 bases, with 8 bases between them. CDR3 bases: TGTGCCAGCAGTGTGACAGGCGAGCAGTTCTTC. Protein: CASSVTGEQFF.